Below are 20 T cell receptor beta chains sequenced from a single sample in a study of blood T cell repertoires in COVID-19. Data came from immunoSEQ multiplex PCR; TCRdb stores just in-frame clones and leaves some out. The table includes roughly 48,000 clones, around nine tenths detected once. The specimen was peripheral blood. The receptors originated from a woman older than 75 with acute or convalescent COVID-19.

The V call is TRBV5-1, the J call TRBJ2-7; D perhaps matches TRBD1 (6 bases). CDR3 length equals 14 residues. Trimming pared 4 bases from V and 3 bases from J, leaving 14 bases between. CDR1 and CDR2 from the germline V gene are SGHRS and YFSETQ. The CDR3 DNA reads as TGCGCCAGCAGCCAGGGGCAGTCCATCTACGAGCAGTACTTC. Translation: CASSQGQSIYEQYF.

The chain recombines TRBV19 with TRBJ1-3; tentatively, D is TRBD1 (5 bases). Germline assignment: CDR1 LNHDA and CDR2 SQIVND (reference sequence). The CDR3 totals 17 residues. The ends were cut back, 2 bases at V and 0 bases at J, with 14 bases in the middle. The CDR3 DNA is TGTGCCAGTAGTATATCCGGGACTGGATACTCTGGAAACACCATATATTTT. Its protein is CASSISGTGYSGNTIYF.

The DNA for the CDR3 is TGTGCCAGTAGTATCAGGGGTCGAACAACTAATGAAAAACTGTTTTTT. Translation: CASSIRGRTTNEKLFF. The rearrangement links TRBV19 to TRBJ1-4; possible D gene TRBD1, 6 bases. Germline CDR1 LNHDA, CDR2 SQIVND (reference sequence). The CDR3 contains 16 residues. Trimming pared 3 bases from V and 0 bases from J, leaving 11 bases between.

The V gene is TRBV10-3, the J gene TRBJ2-3; TRBD2 might be the D (5 bases). The CDR3 runs to 13 residues. Germline-derived CDR1 and CDR2 are ENHRY and SYGVKD. The ends were cut back, 10 bases at V and 2 bases at J, with 13 bases in the middle. Written as DNA, the CDR3 is TGTGCCACCAGAGACTACAACACAGATACGCAGTATTTT. Translated: CATRDYNTDTQYF.

This chain joins TRBV5-1 and TRBJ2-5; 8 nucleotides agree with TRBD1. Trimming removed 4 bases from V and 2 bases from J; junction bases left unmatched: 4. Germline CDR1 and CDR2: SGHRS and YFSETQ. CDR3 size: 14 residues. The CDR3: CASSPGDRQETQYF. The CDR3 nucleotides are TGCGCCAGCAGCCCAGGGGACAGGCAAGAGACCCAGTACTTC. The complete variable domain, with remaining parts taken from reference TRBV5-1 and TRBJ2-5, reads KAGVTQTPRYLIKTRGQQVTLSCSPISGHRSVSWYQQTPGQGLQFLFEYFSETQRNKGNFPGRFSGRQFSNSRSEMNVSTLELGDSALYLCASSPGDRQETQYFGPGTRLLVL.

CDR3 DNA: TGTGCCACCAGCTCAGGGAGCGGGGGTCGGTATGAGCAGTTCTTC. This gives the protein CATSSGSGGRYEQFF. The chain recombines TRBV15 with TRBJ2-1, with 8 bases that match TRBD2. The CDR3 has 15 residues. J gave up 8 bases and V 5 bases, and 11 bases lay outside the gene matches. The germline V gene has CDR1 LNHNV and CDR2 YYDKDF (reference sequence).

The rearrangement links TRBV18 to TRBJ2-7, with 11 bases matching TRBD2. V gave up 6 bases and J gave up 5 bases; unmatched junction bases: 3. In germline, CDR1 is KGHSH, CDR2 LQKENI. This CDR3 contains 13 residues. This CDR3 reads CASSPTSGDEQYV. The CDR3 DNA sequence: TGTGCCAGCTCCCCGACTAGCGGGGACGAGCAGTACGTC.

This chain connects TRBV5-1 to TRBJ2-7, with D hard to call. The CDR3 is 14 amino acids. The ends were cut back, 0 bases at V and 0 bases at J, with 7 bases in the middle. The germline gives CDR1 SGHRS, CDR2 YFSETQ. The CDR3 coding sequence is TGCGCCAGCAGCTTGGTTGCCGGCTCCTACGAGCAGTACGTC. Translating gives CASSLVAGSYEQYV.

The table lists this clone with a count of one. The rearrangement links TRBV19 to TRBJ2-2; the match to TRBD1 covers 9 bases. V lost 6 bases, J lost 5 bases, and 7 bases stayed unmatched. CDR1 and CDR2 from the germline V gene are LNHDA and SQIVND (reference sequence). This CDR3 is 15 amino acids long. The CDR3 sequence is CASRPGTGHTGELFF. The CDR3 coding sequence is TGTGCCAGTAGGCCCGGGACAGGGCATACCGGGGAGCTGTTTTTT.

The chain is built from TRBV5-8 and TRBJ2-3, with 8 positions matching TRBD2. The trim removed 4 bases at V and 0 bases at J, leaving 4 bases unmatched. Per germline, CDR1 SGHTS and CDR2 YDEGEE. The CDR3 spans 15 residues. The CDR3 DNA sequence: TGTGCCAGCAGCGGACCTAGCGGGAGCACAGATACGCAGTATTTT. Translating gives CASSGPSGSTDTQYF.

V usage is TRBV11-2 and J usage is TRBJ2-2, with D possibly matching TRBD2 (7 bases). The length of the CDR3 is 15 residues. Between the trimmed V and J ends, which lost 2 bases and 6 bases, there was a span of 13 bases. Germline V gene data show CDR1 as SGHAT and CDR2 as FQNNGV. The CDR3 nucleotides are TGTGCCAGCAGCTTAAGGGGGGGCCTCTCCGGGGAGCTGTTTTTT. Protein: CASSLRGGLSGELFF.

The V and J genes are TRBV28 and TRBJ1-4, with a tentative D call TRBD1 (5 bases). Trimming removed 4 bases from V and 8 bases from J, with 14 bases in between. The CDR3 totals 14 residues. Germline V gene sequence: CDR1 MDHEN, CDR2 SYDVKM. The CDR3 region has the DNA TGTGCCAGCAGTTCCGCGGGGCGAAGAGAAAAACTGTTTTTT. Translation: CASSSAGRREKLFF. The variable domain in full, with the rest retrieved from reference TRBV28 and TRBJ1-4, is DVKVTQSSRYLVKRTGEKVFLECVQDMDHENMFWYRQDPGLGLRLIYFSYDVKMKEKGDIPEGYSVSREKKERFSLILESASTNQTSMYLCASSSAGRREKLFFGSGTQLSVL.

This rearrangement joins TRBV11-2 to TRBJ1-6, with D unresolved. From germline, CDR1 is SGHAT and CDR2 FQNNGV. The V end was cut by 1 base, the J end by 0 bases, with 10 bases between. The CDR3 consists of 17 residues. The DNA for the CDR3 is TGTGCCAGCAGCTTAGCGCAGGCGAGCTCCTATAATTCACCCCTCCACTTT. The encoded protein is CASSLAQASSYNSPLHF.

The rearrangement links TRBV4-1 to TRBJ2-7; 9 bases align to TRBD1. CDR3 length: 15 residues. Germline values: CDR1 MGHRA, CDR2 YSYEKL. With V trimmed by 6 bases and J by 3 bases, 9 bases remained unmatched. The CDR3 nucleotides are TGCGCCAGCAGTCCCTGGAGACAGGGGGACTACGAGCAGTACTTC. It is translated as CASSPWRQGDYEQYF.

The CDR3 sequence is CASSSLAGGSDTQYF. CDR3 bases: TGTGCCAGCAGCTCCTTAGCGGGGGGGTCAGATACGCAGTATTTT. The genes are TRBV5-4 and TRBJ2-3, with 11 bases identical to TRBD2. The CDR3 spans 15 residues. CDR1 is SGHNT, CDR2 YYREEE, per germline (reference sequence). Trimming at V came to 3 bases and at J to 4 bases, leaving 4 bases not matched to a gene.

As DNA, the CDR3 is TGTGCCAGCAGCGAAGCGCGGGGCGGGGGGCAGTACTTC. This sequence encodes CASSEARGGGQYF. V and J are TRBV9 and TRBJ2-5, with 8 positions matching TRBD2. This CDR3 region has 13 residues. Germline V gene lookup returns CDR1 SGDLS and CDR2 YYNGEE. Trimming took 3 bases from V and 11 from J; bases not matched to a gene: 9.

A remark on this clone: Because it lacks the conserved phenylalanine or tryptophan at the end, this CDR3 is likely a read error. The DNA is omitted, as the CDR3 cannot be located on it reliably, and the CDR3 follows TCRdb's listing. The chain links TRBV5-8 to TRBJ2-4; the table names TRBD1, a call not compared with the DNA. Germline CDR1 and CDR2: SGHTS and YDEGEE. The CDR3 numbers 16 amino acids, ends counted. This CDR3 reads CASTYLRGRGQRPDFR.

This clone appeared once. The rearrangement uses TRBV5-6 and TRBJ2-2; 9 positions agree with TRBD1. V lost 4 bases to trimming and J lost 2 bases; unmatched junction nucleotides: 3. The length of the CDR3 is 15 residues. Germline V CDR1 and CDR2: SGHDT, YYEEEE. CDR3 in DNA: TGTGCCAGCAGCCGGGACAGGGTAAACACCGGGGAGCTGTTTTTT. This codes for CASSRDRVNTGELFF.

The genes are TRBV10-1 and TRBJ2-1, with D unresolved. V lost 6 bases to trimming and J lost 0 bases, with 9 bases between them. Looked up from germline, CDR1 is WNHNN and CDR2 is SYGVQD (reference sequence). This CDR3 contains 14 residues. The CDR3 protein is CASSPTGSYNEQFF. The DNA of the CDR3 is TGCGCCAGCAGCCCGACTGGCTCCTACAATGAGCAGTTCTTC.

In this sample, this clone turned up once. The chain recombines TRBV5-5 with TRBJ2-2; 8 nucleotides agree with TRBD1. CDR3 length equals 16 residues. V lost 4 bases, J lost 5 bases, and 10 bases stayed unmatched. CDR1 is SGHKS, CDR2 YYEKEE, per germline (reference sequence). The CDR3 DNA reads TGTGCCAGCAGCCCCAGGACAGGGAGGAATACCGGGGAGCTGTTTTTT. This sequence encodes CASSPRTGRNTGELFF.